The T cell receptor (beta chain) under discussion was sequenced for a study of early T cells in non-severe SARS-CoV-2 infection (dated by TCRdb to about 2021). With regard to the full study: Because TCR sequencing was done on bulk RNA from unsorted whole blood, the alpha and beta chains could not be paired. The full study reports these points: Matching against VDJdb was skewed toward anti-spike CD8 responses, likely underestimated virus-specific expansions, and missed private and CD4 specificities.

Libraries were constructed by 5' RACE. Sequencer: NextSeq 500. To correct for sequencing error and PCR bias, the TCR library protocol tagged individual cDNA molecules with unique molecular identifiers. Sequencing covered both TCR alpha and beta chains, and within each sample the abundances of alpha and beta sequences were tightly co-correlated. Turning to the authors' computational methods: V gene, J gene and CDR3 annotation of TCR sequences was performed with Decombinator V4. Expanded TCRs were defined as changing significantly between any two time points under a Poisson model with p below 0.0001. TCR abundances were normalised to the total number of TCRs sequenced per sample and expressed as counts per million. MAIT TCRs were defined by TRAV1-2 paired with TRAJ12, TRAJ20 or TRAJ33, and iNKT TCRs by TRAV10 paired with TRAJ18. VDJdb, accessed 1 November 2021, was searched for CMV, EBV and SARS-CoV-2 annotated TCRs, excluding TCRs annotated for multiple antigens. Using fastp trimming at Q25 and MiXCR clonotype assembly, TCRdb reanalyzed the public sequencing data and kept in-frame beta chains. Rows merge per CDR3 protein into single entries with the most common DNA and genes. The V and J calls reflect TCRdb's pipeline rather than the authors' work. The sample records 50,000 to 65,000 distinct CDR3 sequences, 20% to 25% of which are singletons. Together, the top ten hold 16% of the sample.

The CDR3 spans 11 residues, from the cysteine through the phenylalanine. Only the CDR3 part of the read is kept: 33 bases, read in frame from the first base. CDR1 and CDR2, looked up from the germline V gene (reference sequence), are LGHDT and YNNKEL. A distance of 7 bases separates the germline ends of V and J, which lose 3 bases and 8 bases respectively. This was a case-control study nested in a cohort of healthcare workers in London, UK, who had nasopharyngeal swab PCR tests and blood samples taken every week. Healthcare workers were recruited between 23 and 31 March 2020, during the week of the UK lockdown, and were followed weekly for up to about 15 weeks. Comments on this clonotype: The clone's antigen remains unknown. One base away there is no much larger clone; base qualities are not given.

The rearranged chain carries TRBV3-1 and TRBJ1-2; confidence is insufficient to name the D gene. The specimen was whole blood, collected at baseline. This clonotype originated in an adult who was a healthcare worker with PCR-confirmed SARS-CoV-2 infection or an uninfected control (not recorded which). The CDR3 is CASSQSRGYTF. In nucleotide form, the sequence is TGTGCCAGCAGCCAGTCAAGGGGCTACACCTTC. The CDR3, completed at both ends by the reference TRBV3-1 and TRBJ1-2 genes, gives the full variable domain DTAVSQTPKYLVTQMGNDKSIKCEQNLGHDTMYWYKQDSKKFLKIMFSYNNKELIINETVPNRFSPKSPDKAHLNLHINSLELGDSAVYFCASSQSRGYTFGSGTRLTVV.